This is a list of T cell receptor beta chains from one sample in a study of blood T cells in healthy people across ages. From the 5' RACE reads, TCRdb called clonotypes with MiXCR, one entry per CDR3 protein. The table includes about 900,000 distinct CDR3 sequences, 48% detected once. The source material was blood. These receptors were taken from a man aged 30 to 39 in good health. Each CDR3 is given with its conserved first and last residue. D genes are given only for firm matches. Where a row states a size, it is once, few, many or the class of an expanded clone; other rows omit it.

clone_size j_call v_call cdr3_length d_call cdr3_nt cdr3_aa
. TRBJ2-1 TRBV20-1 15 TRBD2 TGCAGTGCTAGAGATACGGCGGCTAGCGGGCCGGGGTCGTTCTTC CSARDTAASGPGSFF
few TRBJ2-7 TRBV18 14 . TGTGCCAGCTCATCGACAGGATTGGAGAACGAGCAGTACTTC CASSSTGLENEQYF
. TRBJ1-5 TRBV28 15 . TGTGCCAGCAGTTTATCCGGGAGTTTCGGGCAGCCCCAGCATTTT CASSLSGSFGQPQHF
. TRBJ2-7 TRBV6-5 13 TRBD1 TGTGCCAGCAGAGGACAGGACTCCTACGAGCAGTACTTC CASRGQDSYEQYF
many TRBJ1-6 TRBV3-1 15 . TGTGCCAGCAGCCAAGACCCGAACGAAAGTTCACCCCTCCACTTT CASSQDPNESSPLHF
. TRBJ2-5 TRBV10-3 15 TRBD2 TGTGCCATCAGTGAGAATAGCGGGAGTGGCGAGACCCAGTACTTC CAISENSGSGETQYF
. TRBJ1-2 TRBV12-3/TRBV12-4 14 TRBD1 TGTGCCAGCAGTGTCAGACAGGGACTCTATGGCTACACCTTC CASSVRQGLYGYTF
. TRBJ2-1 TRBV15 15 . TGTGCCACCAGCAGAGACGGGGGCGGATACAATGAGCAGTTCTTC CATSRDGGGYNEQFF
. TRBJ2-3 TRBV28 17 TRBD2 TGTGCCAGCAGTCCCGCTGGACTAGAGGTAGGCACAGATACGCAGTATTTT CASSPAGLEVGTDTQYF
few TRBJ2-2 TRBV5-1 15 TRBD1 TGCGCCAGCACCGATATACAGGGGTACACCGGGGAGCTGTTTTTT CASTDIQGYTGELFF
. TRBJ1-1 TRBV9 15 . TGTGCCAGCAGCGCCCCCGGGACAATGAACACTGAAGCTTTCTTT CASSAPGTMNTEAFF
. TRBJ1-5 TRBV5-1 15 . TGCGCCAGCAGCTTGGCAGAGATTAGCAATCAGCCCCAGCATTTT CASSLAEISNQPQHF
. TRBJ1-2 TRBV7-2 16 TRBD1 TGTGCCAGCAGCTCGGGACAGGGAGAGAGTGGCTATGGCTACACCTTC CASSSGQGESGYGYTF
many TRBJ2-3 TRBV27 14 . TGTGCCAGCAGTTTACTAGAAAGCACAGATACGCAGTATTTT CASSLLESTDTQYF
. TRBJ2-7 TRBV12-3/TRBV12-4 14 . TGTGCCAGCAGTTCGTCCAGCCTCTCCTACGAGCAGTACTTC CASSSSSLSYEQYF
. TRBJ2-3 TRBV4-3 15 . TGCGCCAGCAACCCGGGTGGTCAGGCCACAGATACGCAGTATTTT CASNPGGQATDTQYF
many TRBJ2-1 TRBV28 11 . TGTGCCAGCAGACTCTACAATGAGCAGTTCTTC CASRLYNEQFF
. TRBJ1-4 TRBV9 15 . TGTGCCAGCAGCATCGGCGGGGGAAGGGATGAAAAACTGTTTTTT CASSIGGGRDEKLFF
few TRBJ2-1 TRBV11-2 14 . TGTGCCAGCAGCTCTCGGGCGGCTTACAATGAGCAGTTCTTC CASSSRAAYNEQFF
. TRBJ2-1 TRBV7-3 14 . TGTGCCAGCAGCGGGCGGGAAATCTACAATGAGCAGTTCTTC CASSGREIYNEQFF
. TRBJ2-7 TRBV5-1 15 . TGCGCCAGCAGCTTGGTAGGACCGGGATCATACGAGCAGTACTTC CASSLVGPGSYEQYF
. TRBJ2-7 TRBV5-1 13 . TGCGCCAGCAGCTTGGAGCGGGCGGGAGAGCAGTACTTC CASSLERAGEQYF
. TRBJ2-5 TRBV6-5 16 . TGTGCCAGCAGTTACCCCGAGGGTGAAGGCCAAGAGACCCAGTACTTC CASSYPEGEGQETQYF
. TRBJ2-3 TRBV29-1 15 . TGCAGCGTTGAACCTACAGGGCTGCGCACAGATACGCAGTATTTT CSVEPTGLRTDTQYF
. TRBJ1-1 TRBV5-1 13 . TGCGCCAGCACCTGGGGGGAGAACACTGAAGCTTTCTTT CASTWGENTEAFF
. TRBJ2-2 TRBV4-3 16 TRBD2 TGCGCCAGCAGCCAAGATGCGGGGGCGAACACCGGGGAGCTGTTTTTT CASSQDAGANTGELFF
. TRBJ1-2 TRBV4-2 14 . TGTGCCAGCAGCCAAGATCGTGGCAGCGACGGCTACACCTTC CASSQDRGSDGYTF
. TRBJ2-7 TRBV3-1 18 TRBD1 TGTGCCAGCAGCCGAGGAGTGGACAAGGGGGCGTTACGGGACGAGCAGTACTTC CASSRGVDKGALRDEQYF
. TRBJ1-1 TRBV27 14 TRBD1 TGTGCCAGCGGGACAGGGAGTGGGAACACTGAAGCTTTCTTT CASGTGSGNTEAFF
. TRBJ1-5 TRBV30 13 . TGTGCCTGGAGGGTGGGGGGCAATCAGCCCCAGCATTTT CAWRVGGNQPQHF
. TRBJ1-2 TRBV5-1 16 . TGCGCCAGCAGCAGCGGGACGGGCGACCGGGACTATGGCTACACCTTC CASSSGTGDRDYGYTF
. TRBJ1-2 TRBV25-1 17 TRBD1 TGTGCCAGCAGGGGACAGGGGGCAGGGGTTGAGGGCTATGGCTACACCTTC CASRGQGAGVEGYGYTF
few TRBJ2-7 TRBV4-2 16 TRBD2 TGTGCCAGCAGCCAAGCTGTGTCGGGGGGGGGATACGAGCAGTACTTC CASSQAVSGGGYEQYF
few TRBJ2-3 TRBV29-1 13 . TGCAGCGTTGGATCTGGGTTCACAGATACGCAGTATTTT CSVGSGFTDTQYF
. TRBJ2-3 TRBV5-1 12 . TGCGCCAGCGGCTTGGGGGTAGATACGCAGTATTTT CASGLGVDTQYF
. TRBJ2-7 TRBV28 15 . TGTGCCAGCAGTTTAGGGGTAAGGTCCCTCTACGAGCAGTACTTC CASSLGVRSLYEQYF
few TRBJ1-1 TRBV3-1 12 . TGTGCCAGCAGCCAAGGGGGCAGTGAAGCTTTCTTT CASSQGGSEAFF
. TRBJ2-1 TRBV6-5 15 TRBD2 TGTGCCAGCAGCACGGGGGGAGGTGGGTACAATGAGCAGTTCTTC CASSTGGGGYNEQFF
once TRBJ2-5 TRBV7-3 13 . TGTGTCAGCAGCGACGGTCAGAGGGAGACCCAGTACTTC CVSSDGQRETQYF
. TRBJ2-7 TRBV20-1 13 TRBD1 TGCAGTGTCGTGGACAGGGGGCTTTACGAGCAGTACTTC CSVVDRGLYEQYF
few TRBJ2-3 TRBV9 13 . TGTGCCAGCAGTGACCGAGCGGAGGATACGCAGTATTTT CASSDRAEDTQYF
. TRBJ2-7 TRBV7-2 13 . TGTGCCAGCAGCCGACCGCCATCCTACGAGCAGTACTTC CASSRPPSYEQYF
few TRBJ2-1 TRBV6-5 14 TRBD1 TGTGCCAGCAGTCCGGACAGGGTTTACAATGAGCAGTTCTTC CASSPDRVYNEQFF
. TRBJ2-3 TRBV12-3/TRBV12-4 14 TRBD1 TGTGCCAGCAGTTGGACAGGTGCCACAGATGCGCAGTATTTT CASSWTGATDAQYF
. TRBJ1-4 TRBV29-1 13 . TGCAGCGCCGGGAGGGGGGGCGGTGAAAAACTGTTTTTT CSAGRGGGEKLFF
. TRBJ1-2 TRBV20-1 14 TRBD1 TGCAGTGCTAGGAGACAGGGAATCAGCTATGGCTACACCTTC CSARRQGISYGYTF